This T cell receptor beta chain was identified during a study of CD8 T cells in ankylosing spondylitis. The CDR3 runs 14 residues. Trimming removed 1 base from V and 4 bases from J, with 10 bases in between. TCRdb redid the calling of the 5' RACE reads with MiXCR, one entry per CDR3 protein. This sample carries about 150,000 distinct CDR3 sequences, approximately 44% of them seen once, and the ten largest clones take roughly 15%. This clonotype was counted only a few times. The rearrangement joins TRBV12-3 or TRBV12-4 to TRBJ1-2; D unclear. The sequence was obtained from a male donor with ankylosing spondylitis. Sequencing input: synovial fluid, either unsorted or a sorted T cell fraction (not recorded which). CDR3 in DNA: TGTGCCAGCAGTTTAGTAGGCTTACTCTATGGCTACACCTTC. Protein product: CASSLVGLLYGYTF.